The 25 T cell receptor beta chains presented below share a single source sample, sequenced in a study of T cells in Graves' hyperthyroidism and ophthalmopathy. RNA transcripts gave rise to amplified TCR beta CDR3 regions. TCR CDR3 underwent first-round RT-PCR with the HTBI primer set. MiXCR, applied by TCRdb to the multiplex PCR reads, yields one record per CDR3 protein. The sample yields approximately 740,000 distinct CDR3 sequences, 14% seen once. The sample consisted of blood. The receptors derive from a young woman with Graves' hyperthyroidism.

This clonotype was recorded many times. The chain links TRBV6-5 to TRBJ1-1; the D gene is possibly TRBD1 (5 bases). Trimming pared 2 bases from V and 0 bases from J, leaving 13 bases between. The CDR3 has 16 residues. The germline CDR1 and CDR2 sequences are MNHEY and SVGAGI. The DNA of the CDR3 is TGTGCCAGCAGTTACGTTGGGACGGTCATGAACACTGAAGCTTTCTTT. Encoded protein: CASSYVGTVMNTEAFF.

The chain has TRBV19 and TRBJ1-2; a weak D match, TRBD1 (5 bases). The V gene's germline CDR1 is LNHDA and CDR2 SQIVND (reference sequence). The CDR3 is 15 residues long. V lost 5 bases to trimming and J lost 6 bases, with 19 bases between them. In DNA, the CDR3 is TGTGCCAGTAGTCGCACAGGCCCTTGGGAGGATGGCTACACCTTC. Amino acid sequence: CASSRTGPWEDGYTF.

Ten or more counts support this clonotype. The CDR3: CASSPPAGDTQYF. The CDR3 DNA is TGTGCCAGCTCACCACCGGCAGGGGATACGCAGTATTTT. The chain recombines TRBV18 with TRBJ2-3; a weak D match, TRBD1 (5 bases). Trimming pared 0 bases from V and 6 bases from J, leaving 7 bases between. The germline gives CDR1 KGHSH, CDR2 LQKENI. The CDR3 is 13 residues long.

This clonotype occurred many times. V gene TRBV20-1 combines with J gene TRBJ2-5; the D is unclear. Deletions cut 1 base from V and 4 bases from J, with 10 bases between. This CDR3 contains 13 residues. Germline V lookup: CDR1 DFQATT, CDR2 SNEGSKA (reference sequence). The CDR3 bases are TGCAGTGCTAGAGTGGGAATGGGAGAGACCCAGTACTTC. Translating it yields CSARVGMGETQYF.

This clonotype was detected only a few times. This chain uses TRBV20-1 with TRBJ2-5; D uncertain. Trimming shortened V by 1 base and J by 4 bases, and 7 bases separated the two germline ends. The germline V gene has CDR1 DFQATT and CDR2 SNEGSKA (reference sequence). The CDR3 extends over 12 amino acids. As DNA, the CDR3 is TGCAGTGCTAGAGGGATCAGAGAGACCCAGTACTTC. Translated, it gives CSARGIRETQYF.

Ten or more counts support this clonotype. This chain joins TRBV18 and TRBJ2-1; D is undetermined. The CDR3 covers 12 residues. Trimming pared 5 bases from V and 7 bases from J, leaving 9 bases between. The V gene's germline CDR1 is KGHSH and CDR2 LQKENI. The CDR3 region is CASSVMTNEQFF. The CDR3 bases are TGTGCCAGCTCAGTGATGACAAATGAGCAGTTCTTC. Full variable domain (remainder filled in from reference TRBV18 and TRBJ2-1): NAGVMQNPRHLVRRRGQEARLRCSPMKGHSHVYWYRQLPEEGLKFMVYLQKENIIDESGMPKERFSAEFPKEGPSILRIQQVVRGDSAAYFCASSVMTNEQFFGPGTRLTVL.

This clonotype has ten or more counts. CDR3 sequence: CATAGTGAHEQYF. The CDR3 DNA sequence: TGTGCCACCGCCGGGACAGGGGCCCACGAGCAGTACTTC. The chain combines TRBV6-2 or TRBV6-3 with TRBJ2-7, with TRBD1 matching 10 bases. Germline trimming cut 10 bases from V and 5 bases from J; bases unmatched to any gene: 8. There are 13 residues in the CDR3. CDR1 is MNHEY, CDR2 SVGEGT, per germline.

The chain joins TRBV19 to TRBJ2-7; possibly TRBD2 for D (6 bases). The CDR3 is 14 residues long. Trimming removed 7 bases at V and 7 bases at J, with 20 bases between. Germline assignment: CDR1 LNHDA and CDR2 SQIVND (reference sequence). The CDR3 sequence is CASTPSGLAGEQYF. The CDR3 coding sequence is TGTGCCAGTACCCCGAGCGGGCTGGCGGGGGAGCAGTACTTC.

This clonotype was counted between two and nine times. V gene TRBV30 combines with J gene TRBJ1-5; unclear D gene. This CDR3 spans 14 amino acids. Deletions cut 3 bases from V and 2 bases from J, with 11 bases between. The germline V gene has CDR1 GTSNPN and CDR2 SVGIG (reference sequence). CDR3 region: CAWSMVLGNQPQHF. The CDR3 DNA is TGTGCCTGGAGCATGGTACTCGGCAATCAGCCCCAGCATTTT.

This clonotype was detected many times. The chain uses TRBV3-1 and TRBJ1-2; D ambiguous. From germline, CDR1 is LGHDT and CDR2 YNNKEL (reference sequence). This CDR3 is built from 12 residues. Trimming pared 7 bases from V and 9 bases from J, leaving 15 bases between. The CDR3 sequence is CASTTFAGSYTF. DNA for the CDR3: TGTGCCAGCACCACTTTCGCGGGTAGCTACACCTTC.

This clonotype was observed many times. The chain carries TRBV6-1 and TRBJ1-4, with 8 bases lining up with TRBD1. Per the germline V gene, CDR1 is MNHNS and CDR2 is SASEGT. V was clipped by 5 bases and J by 3 bases; unmatched bases: 8. The length of the CDR3 is 16 residues. CDR3 region: CASSFDRGIANEKLFF. The CDR3, as DNA: TGTGCCAGCAGTTTCGACAGGGGCATAGCTAATGAAAAACTGTTTTTT.

This clonotype was observed a handful of times. The rearrangement uses TRBV28 and TRBJ2-5; D assignment may be TRBD1 or TRBD2 (5 bases each). The CDR3 loop spans 16 amino acids. Trimming shortened V by 4 bases and J by 1 base, and 16 bases separated the two germline ends. The V gene's germline CDR1 is MDHEN and CDR2 SYDVKM. The CDR3 sequence is CASSSPTGTGQETQYF. The CDR3 DNA follows: TGTGCCAGCAGTTCGCCAACCGGGACGGGCCAAGAGACCCAGTACTTC.

This clonotype was seen at least ten times. In DNA, the CDR3 is TGTGCCAGCACTCCCGGACAGGGGGCCTCAGATACGCAGTATTTT. Amino acid sequence: CASTPGQGASDTQYF. V usage is TRBV2 and J usage is TRBJ2-3, with 11 bases that match TRBD1. The V gene end was trimmed by 7 bases and the J gene end by 4 bases; junction bases not matched to a gene: 7. Germline V gene lookup returns CDR1 SNHLY and CDR2 FYNNEI. The CDR3 sequence is 15 residues long. The full variable domain, in which reference TRBV2 and TRBJ2-3 provide the parts outside the CDR3, is EPEVTQTPSHQVTQMGQEVILRCVPISNHLYFYWYRQILGQKVEFLVSFYNNEISEKSEIFDDQFSVERPDGSNFTLKIRSTKLEDSAMYFCASTPGQGASDTQYFGPGTRLTVL.

This clonotype occurred many times. The J gene is TRBJ2-1, the V gene TRBV9; TRBD2 matches at 8 bases. Germline V lookup: CDR1 SGDLS, CDR2 YYNGEE. Losses at the gene ends were 4 bases for V and 8 bases for J; bases not matched to a gene: 11. The CDR3 totals 15 residues. In nucleotides, the CDR3 is TGTGCCAGCAGCCCCCGGCTTAGCGGGACTCATGAGCAGTTCTTC. This sequence encodes CASSPRLSGTHEQFF. Filled out from reference TRBV9 and TRBJ2-1, the complete variable domain reads DSGVTQTPKHLITATGQRVTLRCSPRSGDLSVYWYQQSLDQGLQFLIQYYNGEERAKGNILERFSAQQFPDLHSELNLSSLELGDSALYFCASSPRLSGTHEQFFGPGTRLTVL.

This clonotype has ten or more counts. The chain employs TRBV4-3 and TRBJ2-7, with no clear D. Germline CDR1 and CDR2: LGHNA and YSLEER. The CDR3 covers 13 residues. Trimming cost V 0 bases and J 7 bases, with 10 bases left between them. For the CDR3, the DNA is TGCGCCAGCAGCCAAGAGCTCGCGAGAGAGCAGTACTTC. This gives the protein CASSQELAREQYF.

The sample holds many counts of this clonotype. V usage is TRBV20-1 and J usage is TRBJ2-3, with TRBD1 matching over 8 bases. The CDR3 loop spans 17 amino acids. V dropped 5 bases and J dropped 3; count of bases not matched to a gene: 16. Germline V gives CDR1 DFQATT, CDR2 SNEGSKA (reference sequence). CDR3 sequence reads: CSAGPGIRRGPTDTQYF. CDR3 nucleotide sequence: TGCAGTGCTGGACCCGGAATACGCAGGGGGCCAACAGATACGCAGTATTTT.

Only a few counts were recorded for this clonotype. V and J are TRBV4-1 and TRBJ2-7, with 7 bases lining up with TRBD1. The ends lost 5 bases at V and 6 bases at J; junction bases unmatched: 10. The CDR3 contains 14 residues. The V gene's germline CDR1 is MGHRA and CDR2 YSYEKL. The CDR3 DNA follows: TGCGCCAGCAGCTTCGAACAGGGGATGGCCGAGCAGTACTTC. This encodes CASSFEQGMAEQYF.

In its sample, this clonotype was seen a few times. The CDR3, as DNA: TGTGCCAGCAGTACAGGGAATCACGGGGCCAACGTCCTGACTTTC. It specifies CASSTGNHGANVLTF. The chain employs TRBV2 and TRBJ2-6; TRBD1 might be the D (6 bases). The CDR3 has 15 residues. Looked up from germline, CDR1 is SNHLY and CDR2 is FYNNEI. V lost 5 bases and J lost 4, with 12 bases in between.

The rearrangement uses TRBV5-5 and TRBJ1-2; possibly TRBD1 for D (5 bases). The CDR3 has 16 residues. V lost 0 bases to trimming and J lost 4 bases, with 16 bases between them. Germline V gene data show CDR1 as SGHKS and CDR2 as YYEKEE (reference sequence). This CDR3 reads CASSLGASGFSYGYTF. CDR3 sequence (DNA): TGTGCCAGCAGCTTGGGGGCCTCAGGGTTCAGCTATGGCTACACCTTC.

This clonotype was recorded at least ten times. This chain joins TRBV11-2 and TRBJ2-7; the match to TRBD1 covers 8 bases. Per the germline V gene, CDR1 is SGHAT and CDR2 is FQNNGV. J gave up 7 bases and V 8 bases, and 16 bases lay outside the gene matches. This CDR3 is 15 amino acids long. In DNA, the CDR3 is TGTGCCAGCCTTACGATGGCAGCTACAGGGGGGGAGCAGTACTTC. Translation: CASLTMAATGGEQYF.

In its sample, this clonotype was seen a few times. The chain joins TRBV12-3 or TRBV12-4 to TRBJ2-2, with D possibly being TRBD2 (7 bases). V dropped 5 bases and J dropped 6 bases, with 16 bases sitting between them. The CDR3 contains 15 residues. In DNA, the CDR3 is TGTGCCAGCAGTCCTAGGGGGGGGATCCCCGGGGAGCTGTTTTTT. Translating it yields CASSPRGGIPGELFF.

This clonotype occurred a few times. The CDR3 DNA reads TGTGCCAGCAGCCACAGGGCCGGTACTGGAAACACCATATATTTT. This codes for CASSHRAGTGNTIYF. The chain employs TRBV7-2 and TRBJ1-3, with TRBD1 as a possible D gene (6 bases). Germline CDR1 and CDR2: SGHTA and FQGNSA. Trimming left V 5 bases short and J 2 bases short, with 13 bases between. The CDR3 consists of 15 residues.

This clonotype was recorded only once. The chain uses TRBV4-2 and TRBJ2-3; possible D gene TRBD2, 7 bases. CDR1 is LGHNA and CDR2 is YNFKEQ in the germline V gene. The CDR3 is 16 amino acids. V was cut by 1 base and J by 6 bases, with 17 bases left in between. The CDR3 is CASSQGDPKGGDTQYF. CDR3 sequence (DNA): TGTGCCAGCAGCCAAGGTGACCCTAAGGGGGGGGATACGCAGTATTTT.

The CDR3 DNA reads as TGCGCCAGCAGCTCCAAGGACAAGGGGAGCTCCTATAATTCACCCCTCCACTTT. It specifies CASSSKDKGSSYNSPLHF. V and J are TRBV5-1 and TRBJ1-6, with D maybe TRBD1 (5 bases). The germline gives CDR1 SGHRS, CDR2 YFSETQ. Trimming left V 3 bases short and J 0 bases short, with 16 bases between. This CDR3 region has 18 residues.

This clonotype came up many times. The chain uses TRBV28 and TRBJ1-4; D is perhaps TRBD1 (5 bases). Trimming shortened V by 6 bases and J by 0 bases, and 14 bases separated the two germline ends. This CDR3 is built from 16 residues. Germline values: CDR1 MDHEN, CDR2 SYDVKM. Written as DNA, the CDR3 is TGTGCCAGCAGCTGGCAGGGCTCTGCAACTAATGAAAAACTGTTTTTT. It yields the protein CASSWQGSATNEKLFF.